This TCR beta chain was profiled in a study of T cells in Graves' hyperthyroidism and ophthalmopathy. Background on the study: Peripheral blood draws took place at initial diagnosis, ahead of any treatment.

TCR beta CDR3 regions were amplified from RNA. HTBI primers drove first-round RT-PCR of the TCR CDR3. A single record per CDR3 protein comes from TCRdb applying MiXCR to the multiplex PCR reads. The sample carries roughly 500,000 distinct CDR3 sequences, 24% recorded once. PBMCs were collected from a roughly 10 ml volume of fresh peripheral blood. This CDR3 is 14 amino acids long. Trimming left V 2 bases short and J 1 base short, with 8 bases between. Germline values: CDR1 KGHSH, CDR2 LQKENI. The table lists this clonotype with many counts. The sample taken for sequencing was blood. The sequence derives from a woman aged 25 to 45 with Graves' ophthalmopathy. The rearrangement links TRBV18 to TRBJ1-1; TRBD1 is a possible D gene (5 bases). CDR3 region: CASSPGGRNTEAFF. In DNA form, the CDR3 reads TGTGCCAGCTCACCAGGGGGAAGGAACACTGAAGCTTTCTTT.